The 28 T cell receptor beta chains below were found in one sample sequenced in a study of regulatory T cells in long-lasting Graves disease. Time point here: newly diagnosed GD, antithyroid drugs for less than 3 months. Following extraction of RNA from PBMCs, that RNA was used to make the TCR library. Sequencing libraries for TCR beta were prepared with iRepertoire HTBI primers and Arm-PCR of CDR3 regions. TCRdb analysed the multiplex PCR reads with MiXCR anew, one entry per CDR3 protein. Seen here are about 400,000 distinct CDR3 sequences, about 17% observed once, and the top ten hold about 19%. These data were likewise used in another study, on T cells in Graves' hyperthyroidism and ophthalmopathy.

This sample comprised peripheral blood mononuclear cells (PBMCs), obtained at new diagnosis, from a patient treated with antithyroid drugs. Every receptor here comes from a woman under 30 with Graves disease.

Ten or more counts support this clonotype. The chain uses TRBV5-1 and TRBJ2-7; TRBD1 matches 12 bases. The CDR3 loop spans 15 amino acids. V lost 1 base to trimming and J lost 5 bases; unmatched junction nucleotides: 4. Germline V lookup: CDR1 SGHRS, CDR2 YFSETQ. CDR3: CASSLSGQGADEQYF. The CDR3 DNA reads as TGCGCCAGCAGCTTGTCGGGACAGGGGGCCGACGAGCAGTACTTC.

The chain's CDR3 is CASSLPGLPNTEAFF. The CDR3 DNA follows: TGCGCCAGCAGCCTTCCGGGACTCCCGAACACTGAAGCTTTCTTT. The chain has TRBV5-1 and TRBJ1-1; the D gene is possibly TRBD1 (5 bases). CDR3 length equals 15 residues. The germline V gene has CDR1 SGHRS and CDR2 YFSETQ. Deletions cut 4 bases from V and 1 base from J, with 14 bases between. Variable domain in full (rest from reference TRBV5-1 and TRBJ1-1): KAGVTQTPRYLIKTRGQQVTLSCSPISGHRSVSWYQQTPGQGLQFLFEYFSETQRNKGNFPGRFSGRQFSNSRSEMNVSTLELGDSALYLCASSLPGLPNTEAFFGQGTRLTVV.

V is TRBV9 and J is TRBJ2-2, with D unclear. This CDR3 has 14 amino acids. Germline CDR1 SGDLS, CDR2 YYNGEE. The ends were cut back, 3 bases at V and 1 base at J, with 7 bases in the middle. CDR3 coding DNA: TGTGCCAGCAGCGCGGCAATGAACACCGGGGAGCTGTTTTTT. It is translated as CASSAAMNTGELFF.

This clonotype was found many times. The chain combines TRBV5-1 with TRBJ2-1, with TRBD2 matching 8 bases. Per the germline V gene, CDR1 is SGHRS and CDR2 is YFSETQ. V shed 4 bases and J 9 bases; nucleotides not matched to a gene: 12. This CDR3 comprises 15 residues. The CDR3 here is CASSEGGLARSEQFF. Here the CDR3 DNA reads TGCGCCAGCAGCGAAGGAGGACTAGCAAGGTCTGAGCAGTTCTTC.

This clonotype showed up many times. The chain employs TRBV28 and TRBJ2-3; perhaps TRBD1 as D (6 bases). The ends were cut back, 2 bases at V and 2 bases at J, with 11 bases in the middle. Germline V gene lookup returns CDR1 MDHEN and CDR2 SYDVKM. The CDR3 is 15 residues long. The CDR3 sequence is CASSLLGDTTDTQYF. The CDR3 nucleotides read TGTGCCAGCAGTTTACTTGGGGACACCACAGATACGCAGTATTTT. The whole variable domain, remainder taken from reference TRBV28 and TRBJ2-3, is DVKVTQSSRYLVKRTGEKVFLECVQDMDHENMFWYRQDPGLGLRLIYFSYDVKMKEKGDIPEGYSVSREKKERFSLILESASTNQTSMYLCASSLLGDTTDTQYFGPGTRLTVL.

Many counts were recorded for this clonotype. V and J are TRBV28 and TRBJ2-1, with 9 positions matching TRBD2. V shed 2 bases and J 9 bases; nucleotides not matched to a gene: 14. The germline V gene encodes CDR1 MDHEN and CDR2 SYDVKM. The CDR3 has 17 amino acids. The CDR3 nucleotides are TGTGCCAGCAGTTTAGAGTCTGCGGGAGGGCCTTTGGGTGAGCAGTTCTTC. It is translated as CASSLESAGGPLGEQFF. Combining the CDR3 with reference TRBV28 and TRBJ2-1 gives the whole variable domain DVKVTQSSRYLVKRTGEKVFLECVQDMDHENMFWYRQDPGLGLRLIYFSYDVKMKEKGDIPEGYSVSREKKERFSLILESASTNQTSMYLCASSLESAGGPLGEQFFGPGTRLTVL.

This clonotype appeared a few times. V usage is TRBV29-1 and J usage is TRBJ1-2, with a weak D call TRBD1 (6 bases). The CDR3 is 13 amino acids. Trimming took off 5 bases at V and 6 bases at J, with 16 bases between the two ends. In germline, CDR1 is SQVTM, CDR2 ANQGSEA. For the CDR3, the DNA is TGCAGCGTTCAGACAGGTCGGCGGGATGGCTACACCTTC. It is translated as CSVQTGRRDGYTF.

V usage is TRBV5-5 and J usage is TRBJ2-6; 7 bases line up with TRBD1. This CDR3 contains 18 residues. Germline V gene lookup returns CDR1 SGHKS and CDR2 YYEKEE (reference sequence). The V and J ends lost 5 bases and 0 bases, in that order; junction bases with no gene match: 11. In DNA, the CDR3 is TGTGCCAGCAGGGCACTAGGACAGGCAGACTCTGGGGCCAACGTCCTGACTTTC. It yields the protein CASRALGQADSGANVLTF.

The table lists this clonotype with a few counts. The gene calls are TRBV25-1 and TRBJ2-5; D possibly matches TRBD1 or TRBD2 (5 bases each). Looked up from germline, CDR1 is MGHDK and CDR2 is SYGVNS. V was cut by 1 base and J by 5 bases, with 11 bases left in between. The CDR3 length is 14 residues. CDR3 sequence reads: CASSESGPRETQYF. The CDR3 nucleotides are TGTGCCAGCAGTGAATCGGGACCGCGGGAGACCCAGTACTTC. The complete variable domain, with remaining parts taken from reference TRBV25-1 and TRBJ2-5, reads EADIYQTPRYLVIGTGKKITLECSQTMGHDKMYWYQQDPGMELHLIHYSYGVNSTEKGDLSSESTVSRIRTEHFPLTLESARPSHTSQYLCASSESGPRETQYFGPGTRLLVL.

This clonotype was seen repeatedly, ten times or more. CDR3 residues: CASSERGRSYEQYF. DNA for the CDR3: TGTGCCAGCAGTGAACGGGGCAGGTCCTACGAGCAGTACTTC. The chain recombines TRBV2 with TRBJ2-7; the D gene could be TRBD1 or TRBD2 (5 bases each). The V end lost 2 bases, the J end lost 1 base, and 9 bases lay between the germline ends. The CDR3 loop spans 14 amino acids. Per the germline V gene, CDR1 is SNHLY and CDR2 is FYNNEI.

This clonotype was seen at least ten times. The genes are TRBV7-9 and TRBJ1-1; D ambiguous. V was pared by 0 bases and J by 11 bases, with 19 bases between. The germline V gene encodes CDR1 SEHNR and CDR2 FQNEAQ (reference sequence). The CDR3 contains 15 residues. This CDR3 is CASSLAEFQTSGAFF. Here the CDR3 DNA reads TGTGCCAGCAGCTTAGCGGAGTTCCAGACTTCTGGGGCTTTCTTT.

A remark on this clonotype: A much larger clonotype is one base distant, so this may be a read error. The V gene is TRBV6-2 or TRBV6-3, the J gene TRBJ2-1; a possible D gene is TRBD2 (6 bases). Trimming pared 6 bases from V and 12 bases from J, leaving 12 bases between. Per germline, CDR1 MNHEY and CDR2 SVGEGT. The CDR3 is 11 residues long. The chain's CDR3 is CASRPDGRQFF. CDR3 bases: TGTGCCAGCAGGCCGGACGGGAGGCAGTTCTTC.

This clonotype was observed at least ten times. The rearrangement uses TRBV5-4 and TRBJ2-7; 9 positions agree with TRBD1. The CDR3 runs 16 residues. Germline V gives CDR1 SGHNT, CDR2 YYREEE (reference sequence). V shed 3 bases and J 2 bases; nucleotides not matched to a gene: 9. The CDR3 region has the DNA TGTGCCAGCAGCTCTCTCCGGGACAGGGTTCCCTACGAGCAGTACTTC. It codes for CASSSLRDRVPYEQYF.

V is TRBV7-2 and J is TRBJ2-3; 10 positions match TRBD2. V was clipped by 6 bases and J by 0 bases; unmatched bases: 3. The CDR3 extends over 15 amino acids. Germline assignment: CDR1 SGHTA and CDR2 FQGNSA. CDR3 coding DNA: TGTGCCAGCAGGGCTAGCGGGAGAAGCACAGATACGCAGTATTTT. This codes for CASRASGRSTDTQYF.

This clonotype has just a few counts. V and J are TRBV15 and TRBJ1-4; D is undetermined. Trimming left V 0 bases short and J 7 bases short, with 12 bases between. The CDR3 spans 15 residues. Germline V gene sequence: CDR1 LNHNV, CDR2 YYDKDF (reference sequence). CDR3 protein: CATSREAEGGEKLFF. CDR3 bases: TGTGCCACCAGCAGAGAGGCGGAGGGTGGTGAAAAACTGTTTTTT.

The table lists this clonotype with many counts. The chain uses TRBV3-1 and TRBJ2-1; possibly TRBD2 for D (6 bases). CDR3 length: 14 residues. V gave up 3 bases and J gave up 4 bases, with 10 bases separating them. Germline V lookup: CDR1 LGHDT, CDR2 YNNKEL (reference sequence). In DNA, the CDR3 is TGTGCCAGCAGCCAGGGGGGACCATACAATGAGCAGTTCTTC. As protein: CASSQGGPYNEQFF.

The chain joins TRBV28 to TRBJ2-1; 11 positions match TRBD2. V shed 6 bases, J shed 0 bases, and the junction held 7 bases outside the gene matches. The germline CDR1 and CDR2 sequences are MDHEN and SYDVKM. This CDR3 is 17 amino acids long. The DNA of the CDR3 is TGTGCCAGCAGACCCCGGACTAGCGGGCCCTCCTACAATGAGCAGTTCTTC. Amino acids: CASRPRTSGPSYNEQFF.

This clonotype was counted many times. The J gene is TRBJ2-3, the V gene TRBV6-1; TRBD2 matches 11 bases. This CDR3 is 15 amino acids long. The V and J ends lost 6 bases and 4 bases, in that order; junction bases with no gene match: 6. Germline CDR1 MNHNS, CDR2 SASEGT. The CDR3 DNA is TGTGCCAGCAGGGGTAGCGGGGGGGCATCAGATACGCAGTATTTT. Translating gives CASRGSGGASDTQYF.

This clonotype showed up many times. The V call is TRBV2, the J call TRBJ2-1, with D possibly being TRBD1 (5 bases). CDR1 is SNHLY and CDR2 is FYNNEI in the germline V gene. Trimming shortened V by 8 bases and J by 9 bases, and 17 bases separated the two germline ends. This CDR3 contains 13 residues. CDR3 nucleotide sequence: TGTGCCAGCCTGGGGCAGGGTAGAGGTGAGCAGTTCTTC. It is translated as CASLGQGRGEQFF. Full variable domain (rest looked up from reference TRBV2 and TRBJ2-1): EPEVTQTPSHQVTQMGQEVILRCVPISNHLYFYWYRQILGQKVEFLVSFYNNEISEKSEIFDDQFSVERPDGSNFTLKIRSTKLEDSAMYFCASLGQGRGEQFFGPGTRLTVL.

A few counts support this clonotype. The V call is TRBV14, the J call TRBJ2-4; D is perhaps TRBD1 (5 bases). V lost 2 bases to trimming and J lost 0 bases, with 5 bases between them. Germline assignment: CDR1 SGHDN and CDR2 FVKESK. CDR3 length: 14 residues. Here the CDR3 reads CASSQQGAKNIQYF. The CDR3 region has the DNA TGTGCCAGCAGCCAACAGGGAGCCAAAAACATTCAGTACTTC.

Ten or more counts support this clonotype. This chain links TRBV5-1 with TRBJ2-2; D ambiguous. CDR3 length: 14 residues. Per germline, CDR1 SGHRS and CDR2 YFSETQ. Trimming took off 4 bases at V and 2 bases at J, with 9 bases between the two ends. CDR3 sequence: CASSDTLNTGELFF. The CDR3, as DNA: TGCGCCAGCAGCGATACCCTAAACACCGGGGAGCTGTTTTTT.

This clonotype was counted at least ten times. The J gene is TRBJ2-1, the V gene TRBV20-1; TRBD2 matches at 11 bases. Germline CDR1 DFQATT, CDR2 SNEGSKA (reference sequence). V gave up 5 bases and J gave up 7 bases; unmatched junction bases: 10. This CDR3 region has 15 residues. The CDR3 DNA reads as TGCAGTGCTGGCAATAGCGGGAGGGCCCGGAATGAGCAGTTCTTC. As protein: CSAGNSGRARNEQFF.

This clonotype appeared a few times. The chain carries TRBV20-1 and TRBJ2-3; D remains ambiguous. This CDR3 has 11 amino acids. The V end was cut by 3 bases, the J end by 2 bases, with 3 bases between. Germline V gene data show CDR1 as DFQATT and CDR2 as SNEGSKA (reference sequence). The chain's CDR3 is CSASPTDTQYF. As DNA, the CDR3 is TGCAGTGCTAGTCCCACAGATACGCAGTATTTT.

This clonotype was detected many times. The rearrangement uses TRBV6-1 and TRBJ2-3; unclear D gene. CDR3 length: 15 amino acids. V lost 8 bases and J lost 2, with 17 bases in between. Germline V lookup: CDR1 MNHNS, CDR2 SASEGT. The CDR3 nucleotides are TGTGCCAGCGCTGGTGGCGTGGCTCACACAGATACGCAGTATTTT. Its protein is CASAGGVAHTDTQYF.

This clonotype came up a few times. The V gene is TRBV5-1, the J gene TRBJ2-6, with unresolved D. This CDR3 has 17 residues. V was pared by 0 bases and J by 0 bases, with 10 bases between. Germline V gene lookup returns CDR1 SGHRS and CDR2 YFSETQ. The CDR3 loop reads CASSLAWSLSGANVLTF. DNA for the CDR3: TGCGCCAGCAGCTTGGCCTGGAGCCTCTCTGGGGCCAACGTCCTGACTTTC.

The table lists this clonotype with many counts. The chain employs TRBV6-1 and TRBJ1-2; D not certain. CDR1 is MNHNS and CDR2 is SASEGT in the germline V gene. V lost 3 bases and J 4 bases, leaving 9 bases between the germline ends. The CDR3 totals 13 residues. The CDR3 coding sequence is TGTGCCAGCAGTGACGGACCCATCTATGGCTACACCTTC. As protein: CASSDGPIYGYTF.

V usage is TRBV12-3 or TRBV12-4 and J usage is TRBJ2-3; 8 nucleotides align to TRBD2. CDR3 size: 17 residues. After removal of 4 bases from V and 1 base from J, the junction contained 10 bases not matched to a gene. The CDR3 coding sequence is TGTGCCAGCAGTTCCGGGACTGGCGGGGGGCGCACAGATACGCAGTATTTT. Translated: CASSSGTGGGRTDTQYF.

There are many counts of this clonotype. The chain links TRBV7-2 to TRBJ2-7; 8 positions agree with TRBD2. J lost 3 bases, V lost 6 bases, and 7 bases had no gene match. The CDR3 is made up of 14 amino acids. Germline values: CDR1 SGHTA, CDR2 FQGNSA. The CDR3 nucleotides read TGTGCCAGCAGACCGTCGGGGGGGAGCTACGAGCAGTACTTC. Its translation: CASRPSGGSYEQYF.